This T cell receptor beta chain was profiled in a study of response to subunit inactivated influenza vaccine. MiXCR, run by TCRdb on the RT-PCR reads, gives a single entry per CDR3 protein. The repertoire includes roughly 700,000 distinct CDR3 sequences, more than 15% of them detected once, and around 10% sits in the top ten. The germline V gene encodes CDR1 SGHVS and CDR2 FQNEAQ. Trimming cost V 5 bases and J 3 bases; bases outside gene matches: 8. The CDR3 is made up of 17 amino acids. Whole-study findings and limits: There was a suggestion from the authors that each seasonal influenza vaccination recruits few new T cells.

This clonotype showed up just a few times. What it binds is not known. The chain is built from TRBV7-8 and TRBJ2-3; 13 bases fit TRBD2. This sample comprised PBMCs from blood, obtained 11 to 12 days after vaccination. This TCR was sampled from a man in his forties or fifties who received an inactivated influenza vaccine. The CDR3 DNA reads TGTGCCAGCAGCCTCGGACTAGCGGGAGAGCGGACAGATACGCAGTATTTT. Translating gives CASSLGLAGERTDTQYF. Looking up the rest from reference TRBV7-8 and TRBJ2-3 gives the full variable domain: GAGVSQSPRYKVAKRGQDVALRCDPISGHVSLFWYQQALGQGPEFLTYFQNEAQLDKSGLPSDRFFAERPEGSVSTLKIQRTQQEDSAVYLCASSLGLAGERTDTQYFGPGTRLTVL.